A selection of T cell receptor beta chains follows, all from one sample in a study of blood T cell repertoires in COVID-19. Sequenced by immunoSEQ multiplex PCR; TCRdb stores in-frame clones only, minus some. This table has some 190,000 clones, roughly four fifths appearing once. The source material was peripheral blood. The receptors shown here come from a woman between 45 and 65 years old with acute or convalescent COVID-19. The CDR3 runs from the conserved cysteine through the conserved F or W. The D gene is left open where the match is weak. Size is omitted from some rows. Given values are once, few, many or a class for expanded clones.

abundance: NA; v_gene: TRBV6-5; j_gene: TRBJ1-2; d_gene: TRBD1; CDR3nt: TGTGCCAGCAGTTCTACAGACAGGGGATATGGCTACACCTTC; CDR3aa: CASSSTDRGYGYTF
abundance: NA; v_gene: TRBV6-6; j_gene: TRBJ2-2; d_gene: TRBD1; CDR3nt: TGTGCCAGCAGTTACTTTACAGGGGCGGGCACCGGGGAGCTGTTTTTT; CDR3aa: CASSYFTGAGTGELFF
abundance: NA; v_gene: TRBV20-1; j_gene: TRBJ2-1; d_gene: TRBD2; CDR3nt: TGCAGTGGGGGCGGGAGCGGGGAGCAGTTCTTC; CDR3aa: CSGGGSGEQFF
abundance: NA; v_gene: TRBV4-3; j_gene: TRBJ1-4; d_gene: NA; CDR3nt: TGCGCCAGCAGCCAAGGTACCGGGACAAGGCTGTTTTTT; CDR3aa: CASSQGTGTRLFF
abundance: NA; v_gene: TRBV30; j_gene: TRBJ1-2; d_gene: TRBD1; CDR3nt: TGTGCCTGGGGACAGGGGGCTGACTATGGCTACACCTTC; CDR3aa: CAWGQGADYGYTF
abundance: NA; v_gene: TRBV5-1; j_gene: TRBJ1-4; d_gene: TRBD1; CDR3nt: TGCGCCAGCAGCTTAGTTACAGGGGAAGAAAAACTGTTTTTT; CDR3aa: CASSLVTGEEKLFF
abundance: few; v_gene: TRBV11-2; j_gene: TRBJ1-2; d_gene: NA; CDR3nt: TGTGCCAGCAGCCGAACTGATTGGAGCTATGGCTACACCTTC; CDR3aa: CASSRTDWSYGYTF
abundance: NA; v_gene: TRBV18; j_gene: TRBJ1-4; d_gene: TRBD1; CDR3nt: TGTGCCAGCTCACCACCGGAGGGGGCGAGGGAAAAACTGTTTTTT; CDR3aa: CASSPPEGAREKLFF
abundance: NA; v_gene: TRBV2; j_gene: TRBJ1-6; d_gene: NA; CDR3nt: TGTGCCAGCACTCGCCGTGGGGGGAGCTCCTATAATTCACCCCTCCACTTT; CDR3aa: CASTRRGGSSYNSPLHF
abundance: NA; v_gene: TRBV28; j_gene: TRBJ1-4; d_gene: TRBD1; CDR3nt: TGTGCCAGCAGTTTATATCAGGGGGCGGTCGAAAAACTGTTTTTT; CDR3aa: CASSLYQGAVEKLFF
abundance: NA; v_gene: TRBV7-2; j_gene: TRBJ2-5; d_gene: NA; CDR3nt: TGTGCCAGCAGCTTATACCCAGGAGGAGGAAAAGGAGAGACCCAGTACTTC; CDR3aa: CASSLYPGGGKGETQYF
abundance: NA; v_gene: TRBV5-6; j_gene: TRBJ2-7; d_gene: TRBD2; CDR3nt: TGTGCCAGCAGCTTGGGCGGGGGGTTAGGCGAGCAGTACTTC; CDR3aa: CASSLGGGLGEQYF
abundance: NA; v_gene: TRBV18; j_gene: TRBJ2-2; d_gene: NA; CDR3nt: TGTGCCAGCTCACCGTCCCAGGGATATACCGGGGAGCTGTTTTTT; CDR3aa: CASSPSQGYTGELFF
abundance: few; v_gene: TRBV5-4; j_gene: TRBJ2-1; d_gene: TRBD2; CDR3nt: TGTGCCAGCAGCTTAAGCGGGAGCTCTCAGTTCTTC; CDR3aa: CASSLSGSSQFF
abundance: NA; v_gene: TRBV29-1; j_gene: TRBJ1-2; d_gene: TRBD1; CDR3nt: TGCAGCGCAGAACTTTTTATCCCGGGACAGGGATTTCATGGCTACACCTTC; CDR3aa: CSAELFIPGQGFHGYTF
abundance: NA; v_gene: TRBV28; j_gene: TRBJ1-5; d_gene: TRBD1; CDR3nt: TGTGCCAGCAGTTTACCGACAGGGGTTCGCAATCAGCCCCAGCATTTT; CDR3aa: CASSLPTGVRNQPQHF
abundance: few; v_gene: TRBV28; j_gene: TRBJ1-1; d_gene: TRBD1; CDR3nt: TGTGCCAGCAGTTTATCAGACAGGGGGAACACTGAAGCTTTCTTT; CDR3aa: CASSLSDRGNTEAFF
abundance: NA; v_gene: TRBV15; j_gene: TRBJ2-2; d_gene: NA; CDR3nt: TGTGCCACCAGCAGACCGAGATCAGGGGCCGGGGAGCTGTTTTTT; CDR3aa: CATSRPRSGAGELFF
abundance: NA; v_gene: TRBV11-2; j_gene: TRBJ2-3; d_gene: TRBD2; CDR3nt: TGTGCCAGCAGCTTACGCCCTCGACTAGCGGGAGAGGGTACGCAGTATTTT; CDR3aa: CASSLRPRLAGEGTQYF
abundance: NA; v_gene: TRBV5-6; j_gene: TRBJ2-7; d_gene: NA; CDR3nt: TGTGCCAGCAGCCGACAGCTTTACTCCTACGAGCAGTACTTC; CDR3aa: CASSRQLYSYEQYF
abundance: NA; v_gene: TRBV4-1; j_gene: TRBJ2-3; d_gene: TRBD2; CDR3nt: TGCGCCAGCAGCCAAGAATGGACTAGCGGGACTAGGGATACGCAGTATTTT; CDR3aa: CASSQEWTSGTRDTQYF
abundance: NA; v_gene: TRBV7-9; j_gene: TRBJ2-7; d_gene: TRBD1; CDR3nt: TGTGCCAGCAGCCCGTCGGGACAGGCCCTTGTAGCCTACGAGCAGTACTTC; CDR3aa: CASSPSGQALVAYEQYF
abundance: NA; v_gene: TRBV7-8; j_gene: TRBJ2-1; d_gene: TRBD1; CDR3nt: TGTGCCAGCAGCTTATTACAGGGGATCTCCTACAATGAGCAGTTCTTC; CDR3aa: CASSLLQGISYNEQFF
abundance: few; v_gene: TRBV7-2; j_gene: TRBJ2-7; d_gene: TRBD2; CDR3nt: TGTGCCAGCAGCTTACGTGGGGGGGTCTCCTACGAGCAGTACTTC; CDR3aa: CASSLRGGVSYEQYF
abundance: NA; v_gene: TRBV7-9; j_gene: TRBJ2-1; d_gene: TRBD2; CDR3nt: TGTGCCAGCAGCTTTAGTGGGAGGGCGGGGGAGCAGTTCTTC; CDR3aa: CASSFSGRAGEQFF
abundance: NA; v_gene: TRBV27; j_gene: TRBJ2-1; d_gene: TRBD2; CDR3nt: TGTGCCAGCAGTCTGAGCGGGGTTCCCTACAATGAGCAGTTCTTC; CDR3aa: CASSLSGVPYNEQFF
abundance: NA; v_gene: TRBV7-9; j_gene: TRBJ1-2; d_gene: TRBD1; CDR3nt: TGTGCCAGCAGCACGACAGGGGCTTCGGGCTACACCTTC; CDR3aa: CASSTTGASGYTF
abundance: once; v_gene: TRBV28; j_gene: TRBJ2-3; d_gene: TRBD2; CDR3nt: TGTGCCAGCAGACTGGGCGGACGGGTAGCGGGGACAGATACGCAGTATTTT; CDR3aa: CASRLGGRVAGTDTQYF
abundance: NA; v_gene: TRBV18; j_gene: TRBJ2-7; d_gene: TRBD1; CDR3nt: TGTGCCAGCTCACCCATTCGACAGGGGCCCAACTCCTACGAGCAGTACTTC; CDR3aa: CASSPIRQGPNSYEQYF
abundance: NA; v_gene: TRBV3-1/TRBV3-2; j_gene: TRBJ1-4; d_gene: NA; CDR3nt: TGTGCCAGCAGCCCACGTCGAGGGCGGCATGAAAAACTGTTTTTT; CDR3aa: CASSPRRGRHEKLFF
abundance: NA; v_gene: TRBV7-2; j_gene: TRBJ1-3; d_gene: NA; CDR3nt: TGTGCCAGCAGCTTAGGTTCTCTCGGAAACACCATATATTTT; CDR3aa: CASSLGSLGNTIYF
abundance: NA; v_gene: TRBV30; j_gene: TRBJ1-1; d_gene: NA; CDR3nt: TGTGCCTGGAGTCAGGTGTCTGAAGCTTTCTTT; CDR3aa: CAWSQVSEAFF
abundance: once; v_gene: TRBV7-6; j_gene: TRBJ1-4; d_gene: NA; CDR3nt: TGTGCCAGCAGCCTCAGACAGAGAGAAAAACTGTTTTTT; CDR3aa: CASSLRQREKLFF
abundance: once; v_gene: TRBV2; j_gene: TRBJ2-7; d_gene: TRBD1; CDR3nt: TGTGCCAGCAGGAGGGACAGTGCCTACGAGCAGTACTTC; CDR3aa: CASRRDSAYEQYF
abundance: NA; v_gene: TRBV21-1; j_gene: TRBJ1-3; d_gene: NA; CDR3nt: TGTGCCAGCAGCCCCGTACAGGGGAACCCTATCTCTGGAAACACCATATATTTT; CDR3aa: CASSPVQGNPISGNTIYF
abundance: NA; v_gene: TRBV6-6; j_gene: TRBJ1-2; d_gene: TRBD1; CDR3nt: TGTGCCAGCAGTCAGACTCTCGGACAGGGGGCTCGGTATGGCTACACCTTC; CDR3aa: CASSQTLGQGARYGYTF
abundance: NA; v_gene: TRBV3-1/TRBV3-2; j_gene: TRBJ2-1; d_gene: NA; CDR3nt: TGTGCCAGCAGCCAAGGGCCGGGTTACAATGAGCAGTTCTTC; CDR3aa: CASSQGPGYNEQFF
abundance: NA; v_gene: TRBV30; j_gene: TRBJ1-6; d_gene: TRBD1; CDR3nt: TGTGCCTGGAGTTTAGGACAGGATAATTCACCCCTCCACTTT; CDR3aa: CAWSLGQDNSPLHF
abundance: NA; v_gene: TRBV11-2; j_gene: TRBJ1-1; d_gene: TRBD1; CDR3nt: TGTGCCAGCAGATACCGGACAGGGAACACTGAAGCTTTCTTT; CDR3aa: CASRYRTGNTEAFF
abundance: NA; v_gene: TRBV18; j_gene: TRBJ1-1; d_gene: TRBD1; CDR3nt: TGTGCCAGCACCAGGACAGGGGAGAACACTGAAGCTTTCTTT; CDR3aa: CASTRTGENTEAFF
abundance: NA; v_gene: TRBV27; j_gene: TRBJ1-2; d_gene: TRBD1; CDR3nt: TGTGCCAGCAGTTTTCCAGGGGGGTCTAACTATGGCTACACCTTC; CDR3aa: CASSFPGGSNYGYTF